The 6 T cell receptor beta chains below all came from one sample that was sequenced in a study of pediatric ulcerative colitis. During colonoscopy, one to two rectal pinch biopsies were collected. Using immunoSEQ multiplex PCR, the repertoire was profiled, and TCRdb retains in-frame clones only, with some absent. The table has around 12,000 clones, 60% to 80% seen once. The sequencing sample was made of gut tissue. The receptor source for this set is a boy between 5 and 17 years old who was a control in a study of pediatric ulcerative colitis.

In this sample, this clone turned up a few times. CDR3 loop: CASSAITGGNEQFF. The CDR3 DNA reads as TGTGCCAGCAGCGCGATTACAGGGGGCAATGAGCAGTTCTTC. The chain carries TRBV5-6 and TRBJ2-1; 8 bases map to TRBD1. Germline CDR1 and CDR2: SGHDT and YYEEEE. V shed 4 bases and J 6 bases; nucleotides not matched to a gene: 6. The CDR3 is 14 amino acids.

The chain combines TRBV5-1 with TRBJ2-4, with D tentatively TRBD1 (6 bases). Germline values: CDR1 SGHRS, CDR2 YFSETQ. V lost 4 bases and J 0 bases, leaving 26 bases between the germline ends. The CDR3 runs 20 residues. CDR3 nucleotides: TGCGCCAGCAGCCTGCAGCCCGGGACAAACTTGGGCATAGCCAAAAACATTCAGTACTTC. Translating gives CASSLQPGTNLGIAKNIQYF. The full variable domain, rest sourced from reference TRBV5-1 and TRBJ2-4, is KAGVTQTPRYLIKTRGQQVTLSCSPISGHRSVSWYQQTPGQGLQFLFEYFSETQRNKGNFPGRFSGRQFSNSRSEMNVSTLELGDSALYLCASSLQPGTNLGIAKNIQYFGAGTRLSVL.

This chain uses TRBV11-2 with TRBJ2-3, with D uncertain. The germline V gene has CDR1 SGHAT and CDR2 FQNNGV. Trimming took 3 bases from V and 2 from J, leaving 12 bases between them. The CDR3 is 15 amino acids. This CDR3 reads CASSFVAEYTDTQYF. The CDR3, as DNA: TGTGCCAGCAGCTTCGTGGCGGAGTACACAGATACGCAGTATTTT.

By sample share, this clone is medium-sized. This chain joins TRBV9 and TRBJ2-1, with 15 bases lining up with TRBD2. V shed 0 bases, J shed 8 bases, and the junction held 9 bases outside the gene matches. This CDR3 has 18 amino acids. Germline values: CDR1 SGDLS, CDR2 YYNGEE. The CDR3, as DNA: TGTGCCAGCAGCGTAGACTACGGACTAGCGGGAGGGAGGTATGAGCAGTTCTTC. It is translated as CASSVDYGLAGGRYEQFF. The full variable domain, rest sourced from reference TRBV9 and TRBJ2-1, is DSGVTQTPKHLITATGQRVTLRCSPRSGDLSVYWYQQSLDQGLQFLIQYYNGEERAKGNILERFSAQQFPDLHSELNLSSLELGDSALYFCASSVDYGLAGGRYEQFFGPGTRLTVL.

This chain connects TRBV6-1 to TRBJ1-5, with D perhaps TRBD1 (5 bases). Germline CDR1 is MNHNS and CDR2 is SASEGT. The CDR3 is 14 residues long. V shed 5 bases and J shed 5 bases, with 13 bases lying between them. CDR3 nucleotides: TGTGCCAGCAGTTGGACACGGGGAGATCAGCCCCAGCATTTT. This sequence encodes CASSWTRGDQPQHF.

The chain uses TRBV5-1 and TRBJ2-3, with D perhaps TRBD2 (5 bases). CDR3 length equals 16 residues. V shed 4 bases and J shed 2 bases, with 17 bases lying between them. Looked up from germline, CDR1 is SGHRS and CDR2 is YFSETQ. The CDR3 region has the DNA TGCGCCAGCAGCCCCACCCCCGGGATAAACACAGATACGCAGTATTTT. This translates into CASSPTPGINTDTQYF. The full variable domain, completed using reference TRBV5-1 and TRBJ2-3, is KAGVTQTPRYLIKTRGQQVTLSCSPISGHRSVSWYQQTPGQGLQFLFEYFSETQRNKGNFPGRFSGRQFSNSRSEMNVSTLELGDSALYLCASSPTPGINTDTQYFGPGTRLTVL.